This TCR beta chain was sequenced during a study of T-cell memory formation after mild COVID-19. Study as a whole: Largely, TCR clusters stayed within a single donor. General study points: Contracting CD4+ clones sat mainly in CM and EM; CD8+ in EMRA.

CDR1 MRHNA and CDR2 SNTAGT come from the germline V gene. V gave up 3 bases and J gave up 5 bases; unmatched junction bases: 6. The CDR3 has 17 residues. To note about this clonotype: Its cognate antigen is unknown.

5'RACE primed from the constant segment yielded TCR alpha and TCR beta cDNA libraries bearing sample barcodes and UMIs. TCRdb used MiXCR to reprocess the 5' RACE reads, holding one entry per CDR3 protein. The sample shows more than 400,000 distinct CDR3 sequences, approximately 18% of them seen only once. This receptor was obtained from an adult woman who had mild COVID-19 (a few samples of this study predate the infection). Cell type and time point are not known. Sequenced input: PBMCs or a T cell subset sorted from them (not recorded which). V gene TRBV6-4 combines with J gene TRBJ2-2, with TRBD2 matching 13 bases. The CDR3: CASSDAGTSGETGELFF. The CDR3, as DNA: TGTGCCAGCAGTGATGCGGGGACTAGCGGGGAAACCGGGGAGCTGTTTTTT.